This TCR beta chain appears in the sequencing data of a study of STAT5B mutations in CD4+ large granular lymphocyte leukemia (dated by TCRdb to between 2021 and 2023). Background for the entire study: Among the healthy controls, the CDR3 'QG' motif was associated with a particular HLA allele. Flow cytometry on FACSCanto II or FACSVerse showed that the purified fractions were more than 95% pure among lymphocytes. TCRbeta repertoires of CD4+ T-cell large granular lymphocyte leukemia patients were compared with those of healthy blood donors. On the study overall, not on this receptor specifically: CD4-sorted patient repertoires appeared more clonal than healthy CD4+ repertoires, and this difference persisted after removing the putative leukemic clones. The main leukemic clonotypes were found to be private to each patient, although about a quarter of the main leukemic clonotypes were detected at low frequency in the non-leukemic repertoires of other patients. The data were not HLA-matched, and the relatively small sample size could explain the higher clonality seen in CD4+ compared with CD8+ T-LGLL. TRBV06-family usage was enriched among the top patient clones (8/27) compared with healthy controls (2/35).

The immunoSEQ assay at survey resolution was used to sequence TCRbeta rearrangements from genomic DNA. Under the source paper's analysis protocol: In the TCR sequencing data, the lowest productive clonotype frequency that could be detected was 2.59 x 10-5. Only productive TCRbeta rearrangements, defined as complete and in-frame sequences, were included in the analyses. Simpson clonality, calculated in the immunoSEQ Analyzer version 3.0, was used as the measure of sample clonality. Clones were grouped by frequency into very rare, small, medium, large (1-20%) or hyperexpanded (>20%) categories. Generation probabilities were estimated with OLGA 1.2.3, V-gene circos plots were generated with VDJtools, specificities were searched for in VDJdb, and CDR3 motifs were identified with GLIPH. TCRdb stores this immuneACCESS table with in-frame sequences only. Part of the clones is absent; in the studies checked, under half of the shortfall reflects unresolved V genes, and no reason is known for the rest. V and J calls and clone size are given by that table; D and trimming were obtained from the DNA. The sample table contains about 33,000 clones; only one count was recorded for around 70% of them. The ten largest clones capture less than 0.3% of the sample.

Reading from cysteine to phenylalanine, the CDR3 counts 13 amino acids. Left in the record is the CDR3 DNA by itself, 39 bases read in frame from the first base. For CDR1 and CDR2, the germline V gene lists ENHRY and SYGVKD. Deletion took 4 bases off V and 0 bases off J, with a span of 6 bases between the germline ends. Worth noting for this clone: What antigen it recognizes has not been identified. No base qualities exist here, and no much larger clone lies one base off it.

The healthy controls were 40 or so blood donors, and the buffy coats of these donors were supplied by the Finnish Red Cross blood service. All TCR-sequenced material derived from peripheral blood: patient blood samples and healthy donor buffy coats. Ficoll-Hypaque gradient centrifugation was used to isolate peripheral blood mononuclear cells. CD4+ cells were magnetically purified from the buffy coats of healthy controls. The Gentra Puregene Cell and Tissue kit was used for genomic DNA extraction, and quantification was performed on a Qubit 2.0 fluorometer. The TCR was taken from a human donor in good health. Recombination connected TRBV10-3 to TRBJ1-1, and possibly TRBD1, on 5 matching bases. The sample consisted of CD4+ T cells from blood buffy coats. The DNA reads as follows: TGTGCCATCAGTGGGGGGGTGAACACTGAAGCTTTCTTT. Translated, this is CAISGGVNTEAFF.